This TCR beta chain is from a study of response to subunit inactivated influenza vaccine. Regarding the study as a whole: Seasonal influenza vaccination, on each occasion, was suggested by the authors to recruit few new T cells.

This clonotype was detected only a few times. Its antigen is unknown. Germline V gives CDR1 SGHRS, CDR2 YFSETQ. The V gene lost 4 bases and the J gene lost 0 bases, with 11 bases spanning the gap. This CDR3 spans 15 amino acids. From the RT-PCR reads, TCRdb called clonotypes with MiXCR, one entry per CDR3 protein. The sample has around 480,000 distinct CDR3 sequences; approximately 15% are singletons. J is TRBJ2-1 and V is TRBV5-1; D unresolved. The sequenced sample was CD4+ T cells sorted from PBMCs, obtained around 25 months after vaccination. The receptor was isolated from a man aged 45 to 75 who received an inactivated influenza vaccine. CDR3 DNA sequence: TGCGCCAGCAGCCCGGACCTCAGCTCCTACAATGAGCAGTTCTTC. It codes for CASSPDLSSYNEQFF. Supplemented by reference TRBV5-1 and TRBJ2-1, the full variable domain reads KAGVTQTPRYLIKTRGQQVTLSCSPISGHRSVSWYQQTPGQGLQFLFEYFSETQRNKGNFPGRFSGRQFSNSRSEMNVSTLELGDSALYLCASSPDLSSYNEQFFGPGTRLTVL.